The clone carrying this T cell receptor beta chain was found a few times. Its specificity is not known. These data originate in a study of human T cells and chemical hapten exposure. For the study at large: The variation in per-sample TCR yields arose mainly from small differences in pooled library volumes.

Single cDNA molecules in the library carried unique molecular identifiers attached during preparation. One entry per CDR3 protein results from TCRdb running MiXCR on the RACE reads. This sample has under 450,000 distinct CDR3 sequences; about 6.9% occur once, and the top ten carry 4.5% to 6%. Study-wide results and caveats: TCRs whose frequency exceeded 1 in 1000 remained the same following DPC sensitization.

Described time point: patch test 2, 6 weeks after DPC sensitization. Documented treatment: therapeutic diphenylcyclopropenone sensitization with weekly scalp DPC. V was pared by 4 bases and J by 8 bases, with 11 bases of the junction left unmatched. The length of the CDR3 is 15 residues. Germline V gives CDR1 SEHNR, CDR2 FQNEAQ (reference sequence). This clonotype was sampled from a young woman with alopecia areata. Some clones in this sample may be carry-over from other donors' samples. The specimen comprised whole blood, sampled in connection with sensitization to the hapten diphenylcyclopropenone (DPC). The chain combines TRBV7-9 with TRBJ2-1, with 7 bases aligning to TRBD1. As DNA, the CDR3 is TGTGCCAGCAGCTCCTCAGGGGACAGTAGATATGAGCAGTTCTTC. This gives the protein CASSSSGDSRYEQFF.